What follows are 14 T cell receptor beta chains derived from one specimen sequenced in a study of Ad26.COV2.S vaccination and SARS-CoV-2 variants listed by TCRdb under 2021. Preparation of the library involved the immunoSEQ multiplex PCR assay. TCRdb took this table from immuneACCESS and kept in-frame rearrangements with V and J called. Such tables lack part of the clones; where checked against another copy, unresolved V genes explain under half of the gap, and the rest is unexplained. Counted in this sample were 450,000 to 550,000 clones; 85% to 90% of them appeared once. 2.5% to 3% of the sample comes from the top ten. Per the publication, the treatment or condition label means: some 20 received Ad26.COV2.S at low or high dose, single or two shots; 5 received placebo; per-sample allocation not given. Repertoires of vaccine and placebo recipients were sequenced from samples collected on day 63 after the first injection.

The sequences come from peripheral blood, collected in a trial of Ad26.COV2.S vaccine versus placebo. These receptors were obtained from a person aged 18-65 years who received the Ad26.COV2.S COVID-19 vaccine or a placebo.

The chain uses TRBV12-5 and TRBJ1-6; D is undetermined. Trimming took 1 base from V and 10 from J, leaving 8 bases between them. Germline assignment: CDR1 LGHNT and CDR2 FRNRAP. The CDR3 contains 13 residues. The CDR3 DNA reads TGTGCTAGTGGTTTGGGACGGCAATCACCCCTCCACTTT. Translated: CASGLGRQSPLHF. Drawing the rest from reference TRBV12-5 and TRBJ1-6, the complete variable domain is DARVTQTPRHKVTEMGQEVTMRCQPILGHNTVFWYRQTMMQGLELLAYFRNRAPLDDSGMPKDRFSAEMPDATLATLKIQPSEPRDSAVYFCASGLGRQSPLHFGNGTRLTVT.

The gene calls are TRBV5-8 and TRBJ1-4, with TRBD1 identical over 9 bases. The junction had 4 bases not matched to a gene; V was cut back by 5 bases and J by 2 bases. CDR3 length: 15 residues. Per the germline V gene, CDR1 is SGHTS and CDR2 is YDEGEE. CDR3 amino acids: CASSPGQGTNEKLFF. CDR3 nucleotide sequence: TGTGCCAGCAGTCCCGGACAGGGGACTAATGAAAAACTGTTTTTT.

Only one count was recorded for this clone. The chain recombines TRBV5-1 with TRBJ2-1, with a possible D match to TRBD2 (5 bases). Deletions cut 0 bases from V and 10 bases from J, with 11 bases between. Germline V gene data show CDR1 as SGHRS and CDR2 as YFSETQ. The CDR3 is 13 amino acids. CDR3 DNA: TGCGCCAGCAGCTTGGCCGGGGAGAACGAGCAGTTCTTC. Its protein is CASSLAGENEQFF.

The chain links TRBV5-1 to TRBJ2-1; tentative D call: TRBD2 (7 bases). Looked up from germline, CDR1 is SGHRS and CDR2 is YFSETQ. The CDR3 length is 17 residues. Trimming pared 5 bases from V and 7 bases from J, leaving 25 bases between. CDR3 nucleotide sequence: TGCGCCAGCAGATCATACGGGGGGCCAGCCCGGTCGAATGAGCAGTTCTTC. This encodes CASRSYGGPARSNEQFF.

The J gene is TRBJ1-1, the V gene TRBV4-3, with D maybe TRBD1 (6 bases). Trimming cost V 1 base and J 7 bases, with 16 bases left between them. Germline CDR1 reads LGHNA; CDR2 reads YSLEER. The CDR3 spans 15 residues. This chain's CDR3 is CASSQASNREGEAFF. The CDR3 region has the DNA TGCGCCAGCAGCCAAGCTTCGAACAGGGAAGGTGAAGCTTTCTTT.

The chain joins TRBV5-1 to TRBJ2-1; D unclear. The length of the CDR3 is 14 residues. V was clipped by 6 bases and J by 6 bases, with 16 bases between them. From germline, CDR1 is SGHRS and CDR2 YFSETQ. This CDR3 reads CASKGAPDGNEQFF. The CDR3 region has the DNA TGCGCCAGCAAGGGCGCTCCCGATGGCAATGAGCAGTTCTTC.

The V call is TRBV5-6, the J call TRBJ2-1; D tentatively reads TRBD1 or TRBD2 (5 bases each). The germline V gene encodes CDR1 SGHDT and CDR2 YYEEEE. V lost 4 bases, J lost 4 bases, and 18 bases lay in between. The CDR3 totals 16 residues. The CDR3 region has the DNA TGTGCCAGCAGCACGCCTGGGACGGACATTTACAATGAGCAGTTCTTC. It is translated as CASSTPGTDIYNEQFF.

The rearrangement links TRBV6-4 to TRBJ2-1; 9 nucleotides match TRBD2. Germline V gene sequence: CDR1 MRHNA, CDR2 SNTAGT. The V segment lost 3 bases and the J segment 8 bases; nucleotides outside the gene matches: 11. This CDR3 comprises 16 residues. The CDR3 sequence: CASSEGGGRALDEQFF. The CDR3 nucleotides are TGTGCCAGCAGTGAAGGAGGCGGGAGGGCCTTGGATGAGCAGTTCTTC.

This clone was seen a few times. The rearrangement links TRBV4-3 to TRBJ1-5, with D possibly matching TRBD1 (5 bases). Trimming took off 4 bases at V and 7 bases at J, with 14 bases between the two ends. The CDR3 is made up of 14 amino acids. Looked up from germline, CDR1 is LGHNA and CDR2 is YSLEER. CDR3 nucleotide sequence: TGCGCCAGCAGCCCGACCGACTGGGGCCAGCCCCAGCATTTT. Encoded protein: CASSPTDWGQPQHF.

This chain's CDR3 is CASSVAGGLAGVHEQFF. For the CDR3, the DNA is TGTGCCAGCAGCGTAGCAGGTGGACTAGCGGGAGTACATGAGCAGTTCTTC. V and J are TRBV9 and TRBJ2-1; 13 nucleotides align to TRBD2. The CDR3 has 17 amino acids. Trimming at V came to 0 bases and at J to 8 bases, leaving 8 bases not matched to a gene. Germline-derived CDR1 and CDR2 are SGDLS and YYNGEE.

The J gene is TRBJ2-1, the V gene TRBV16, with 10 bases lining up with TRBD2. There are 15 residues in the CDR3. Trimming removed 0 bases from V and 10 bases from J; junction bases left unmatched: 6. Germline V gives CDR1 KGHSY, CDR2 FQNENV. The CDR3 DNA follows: TGTGCCAGCAGCCAATCTGGCCTAGCGGGAGACGAGCAGTTCTTC. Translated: CASSQSGLAGDEQFF.

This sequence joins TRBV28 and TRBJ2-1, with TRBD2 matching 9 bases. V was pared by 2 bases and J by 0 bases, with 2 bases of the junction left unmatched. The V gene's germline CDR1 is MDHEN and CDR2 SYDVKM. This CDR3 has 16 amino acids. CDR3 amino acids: CASSLSGGSSYNEQFF. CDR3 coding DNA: TGTGCCAGCAGTTTAAGCGGGGGGAGCTCCTACAATGAGCAGTTCTTC. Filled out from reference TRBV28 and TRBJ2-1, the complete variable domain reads DVKVTQSSRYLVKRTGEKVFLECVQDMDHENMFWYRQDPGLGLRLIYFSYDVKMKEKGDIPEGYSVSREKKERFSLILESASTNQTSMYLCASSLSGGSSYNEQFFGPGTRLTVL.

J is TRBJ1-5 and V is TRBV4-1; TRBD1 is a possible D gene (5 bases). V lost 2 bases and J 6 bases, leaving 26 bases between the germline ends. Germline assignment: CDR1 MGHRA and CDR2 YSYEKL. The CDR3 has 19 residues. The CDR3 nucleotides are TGCGCCAGCAGCCAAATAAACGCAGGGAAAGTAGGGATGGGTCAGCCCCAGCATTTT. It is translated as CASSQINAGKVGMGQPQHF.

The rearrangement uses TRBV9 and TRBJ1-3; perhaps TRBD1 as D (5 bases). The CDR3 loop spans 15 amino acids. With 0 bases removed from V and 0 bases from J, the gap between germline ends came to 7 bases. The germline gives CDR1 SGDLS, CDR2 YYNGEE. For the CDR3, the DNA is TGTGCCAGCAGCGTAGGGGGCGGCTCTGGAAACACCATATATTTT. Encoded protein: CASSVGGGSGNTIYF.